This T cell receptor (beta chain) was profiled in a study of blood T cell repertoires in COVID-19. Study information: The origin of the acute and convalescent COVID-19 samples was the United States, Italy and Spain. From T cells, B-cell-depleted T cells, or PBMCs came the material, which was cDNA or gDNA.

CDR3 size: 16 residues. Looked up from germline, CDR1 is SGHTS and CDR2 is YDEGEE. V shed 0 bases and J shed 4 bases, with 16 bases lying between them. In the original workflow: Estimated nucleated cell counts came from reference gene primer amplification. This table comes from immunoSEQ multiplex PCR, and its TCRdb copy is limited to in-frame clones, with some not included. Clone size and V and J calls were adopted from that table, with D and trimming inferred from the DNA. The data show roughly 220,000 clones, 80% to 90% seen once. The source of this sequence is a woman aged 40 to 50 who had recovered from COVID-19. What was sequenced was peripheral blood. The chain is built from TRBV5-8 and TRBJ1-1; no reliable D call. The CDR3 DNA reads TGTGCCAGCAGCTTGGTTGCGTTGGTCGAGGGCACTGAAGCTTTCTTT. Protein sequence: CASSLVALVEGTEAFF.